This paragraph reports one T cell receptor (beta chain). What it recognizes is unknown. The data derive from a study of T cell responses to AZD1222 COVID-19 vaccine. Trimming shortened V by 3 bases and J by 4 bases, and 18 bases separated the two germline ends. From germline, CDR1 is SGHTA and CDR2 FQGNSA. This CDR3 region has 16 residues. Overall study findings and caveats: Nearly half of spike-specific TCRs reportedly target variant regions that are unmutated in the B.1.351 and B.1.1.7 variants.

Here immunoSEQ multiplex PCR was the method, and the copy in TCRdb shows in-frame clones only, minus some. The sample lists 95,000 to 150,000 clones, around 93% occurring once. The sequences come from peripheral blood, collected on day 0 of AZD1222 vaccination. The J gene is TRBJ1-2, the V gene TRBV7-2; D uncertain. The receptor comes from an adult in good health. CDR3 DNA sequence: TGTGCCAGCAGCTTTACCCCCTTAGGGCTTGGCTATGGCTACACCTTC. Amino acid sequence: CASSFTPLGLGYGYTF. Filled out from reference TRBV7-2 and TRBJ1-2, the complete variable domain reads GAGVSQSPSNKVTEKGKDVELRCDPISGHTALYWYRQSLGQGLEFLIYFQGNSAPDKSGLPSDRFSAERTGGSVSTLTIQRTQQEDSAVYLCASSFTPLGLGYGYTFGSGTRLTVV.